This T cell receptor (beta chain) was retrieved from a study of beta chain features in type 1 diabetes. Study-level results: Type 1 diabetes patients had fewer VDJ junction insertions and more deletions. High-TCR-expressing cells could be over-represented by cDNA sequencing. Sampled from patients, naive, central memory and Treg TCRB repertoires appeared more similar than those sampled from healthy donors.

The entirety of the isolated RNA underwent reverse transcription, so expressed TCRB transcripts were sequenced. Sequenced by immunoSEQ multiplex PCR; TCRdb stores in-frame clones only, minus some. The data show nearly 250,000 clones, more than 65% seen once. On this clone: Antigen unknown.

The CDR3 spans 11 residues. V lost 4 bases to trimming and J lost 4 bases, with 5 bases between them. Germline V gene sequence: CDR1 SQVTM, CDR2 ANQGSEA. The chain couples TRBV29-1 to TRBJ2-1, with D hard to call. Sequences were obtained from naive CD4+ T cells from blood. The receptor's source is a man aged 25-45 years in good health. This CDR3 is CSVGIYNEQFF. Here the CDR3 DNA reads TGCAGCGTTGGTATTTACAATGAGCAGTTCTTC.